What follows is one T cell receptor (beta chain) and its context. Its antigen is undetermined. This specimen comes from a study of T cells in Graves' hyperthyroidism and ophthalmopathy. Across the whole study: Peripheral blood was taken when the disease was first diagnosed, before any treatment began.

The study, taken as a whole, reports: Most thyroid clonotypes that were expanded above 0.001 also turned up in blood.

The CDR3 regions of TCR beta were amplified from RNA transcripts. Carried out on the TCR CDR3, a first-round RT-PCR used the HTBI primer set. One entry per CDR3 protein, called by TCRdb with MiXCR from the multiplex PCR reads. The sample includes some 560,000 distinct CDR3 sequences, about 15% of them seen just once. The study enrolled patients aged 18 to 65 with newly diagnosed hyperthyroidism of under 2 months' duration. Isolation of PBMCs was performed on about 9.9 ml fresh peripheral blood. The sample taken for sequencing was blood. The TCR originated in a woman aged 25 to 39 with Graves' hyperthyroidism.

CDR3 region: CASSRESDSNQPQHF. The DNA for the CDR3 is TGTGCCAGCAGTAGGGAGTCGGATAGCAATCAGCCCCAGCATTTT. The rearrangement joins TRBV6-1 to TRBJ1-5; D unresolved. Trimming stripped 5 bases from V and 0 bases from J, with 11 bases between. Germline V gene data show CDR1 as MNHNS and CDR2 as SASEGT. The CDR3 totals 15 residues.